Shown below are 13 T cell receptor beta chains from a single sample sequenced in a study of shared clonotypes between healthy human individuals. Data came from immunoSEQ multiplex PCR; TCRdb stores just in-frame clones and leaves some out. This table holds more than 2 million clones, just under 95% found once. Naive CD8 isolation took CD45RO-negative cells positively selected for CCR7 and excluded terminally differentiated effector memory CD45RA+ cells. Specimen: naive CD8+ T cells sorted from blood. Source of these receptors: a man younger than 30 in good health.

Concerning this clone: Distinct nucleotide sequences in the sample also encode this CDR3. The chain joins TRBV10-1 to TRBJ1-5, with D unresolved. In germline, CDR1 is WNHNN, CDR2 SYGVQD (reference sequence). Trimming pared 0 bases from V and 4 bases from J, leaving 4 bases between. This CDR3 is built from 13 residues. The CDR3 nucleotides are TGCGCCAGCAGTGAGTCAAGTAATCAGCCCCAGCATTTT. The encoded protein is CASSESSNQPQHF.

The chain employs TRBV5-4 and TRBJ1-6; D perhaps matches TRBD1 (6 bases). This CDR3 comprises 14 residues. Trimming removed 4 bases at V and 8 bases at J, with 13 bases between. The germline V gene has CDR1 SGHNT and CDR2 YYREEE (reference sequence). DNA of the CDR3: TGTGCCAGCAGCCAGGGGCTCGGGGATTCACCCCTCCACTTT. This sequence encodes CASSQGLGDSPLHF. The variable domain in full, completed from reference TRBV5-4 and TRBJ1-6, reads ETGVTQSPTHLIKTRGQQVTLRCSSQSGHNTVSWYQQALGQGPQFIFQYYREEENGRGNFPPRFSGLQFPNYSSELNVNALELDDSALYLCASSQGLGDSPLHFGNGTRLTVT.

This rearrangement joins TRBV6-5 to TRBJ2-7; 8 nucleotides line up with TRBD2. The CDR3 runs to 15 residues. V shed 2 bases and J 3 bases; nucleotides not matched to a gene: 6. CDR1 and CDR2 from the germline V gene are MNHEY and SVGAGI. Here the CDR3 reads CASSYGGLVLYEQYF. The CDR3 DNA reads as TGTGCCAGCAGTTACGGGGGACTAGTTCTCTACGAGCAGTACTTC.

The chain couples TRBV4-1 to TRBJ2-5, with D hard to call. The CDR3 covers 14 residues. Trimming stripped 0 bases from V and 5 bases from J, with 10 bases between. Germline assignment: CDR1 MGHRA and CDR2 YSYEKL. The CDR3, as DNA: TGCGCCAGCAGCCAAGAGGGTCTTTCCGAGACCCAGTACTTC. Residues: CASSQEGLSETQYF.

The rearrangement uses TRBV28 and TRBJ2-7, with 9 positions matching TRBD1. The CDR3 has 13 amino acids. J gave up 4 bases and V 6 bases, and 4 bases lay outside the gene matches. CDR1 MDHEN and CDR2 SYDVKM come from the germline V gene. The DNA of the CDR3 is TGTGCCAGCAGGACGGACAGGGGTTACGAGCAGTACTTC. Its translation is CASRTDRGYEQYF.

With respect to this clone: This may stem from a read error, because a much larger clone lies one nucleotide away. V gene TRBV7-9 combines with J gene TRBJ1-1; 7 nucleotides agree with TRBD1. This CDR3 region has 14 residues. Trimming removed 2 bases from V and 1 base from J; junction bases left unmatched: 1. Germline CDR1 SEHNR, CDR2 FQNEAQ (reference sequence). CDR3 sequence reads: CASSLQGENTEAFF. CDR3 nucleotide sequence: TGTGCCAGCAGCTTACAGGGGGAGAACACTGAAGCTTTCTTT.

This CDR3 is CASSFVGVADTQYF. In DNA, the CDR3 is TGTGCCAGCAGTTTCGTGGGGGTCGCTGATACGCAGTATTTT. The chain carries TRBV28 and TRBJ2-3; TRBD1 or TRBD2 may be the D gene (5 bases each). V dropped 3 bases and J dropped 6 bases, with 13 bases sitting between them. The CDR3 covers 14 residues. From germline, CDR1 is MDHEN and CDR2 SYDVKM.

This clone was found once. The CDR3 DNA is TGTGCCTGGAGTGTAGGCCCAGGAAACACCATATATTTT. Residues: CAWSVGPGNTIYF. The chain has TRBV30 and TRBJ1-3; no definite D call. The CDR3 runs 13 residues. Trimming removed 0 bases at V and 4 bases at J, with 7 bases between. Germline CDR1 GTSNPN, CDR2 SVGIG (reference sequence).

The chain carries TRBV5-4 and TRBJ1-1; D gene ambiguous. The V end lost 0 bases, the J end lost 0 bases, and 9 bases lay between the germline ends. From germline, CDR1 is SGHNT and CDR2 YYREEE (reference sequence). The CDR3 runs 15 residues. CDR3 coding DNA: TGTGCCAGCAGCTTGGAGGACGGTTTGAACACTGAAGCTTTCTTT. Amino acid sequence: CASSLEDGLNTEAFF.

V gene TRBV7-9 combines with J gene TRBJ2-3, with 7 bases aligning to TRBD2. The CDR3 extends over 14 amino acids. CDR1 is SEHNR and CDR2 is FQNEAQ in the germline V gene (reference sequence). Trimming took 3 bases from V and 5 from J; bases not matched to a gene: 5. Here the CDR3 DNA reads TGTGCCAGCAGCTTCGGGGGAGGGGAAGATACGCAGTATTTT. This codes for CASSFGGGEDTQYF. The entire variable domain, with the rest obtained from reference TRBV7-9 and TRBJ2-3, is as follows: DTGVSQNPRHKITKRGQNVTFRCDPISEHNRLYWYRQTLGQGPEFLTYFQNEAQLEKSRLLSDRFSAERPKGSFSTLEIQRTEQGDSAMYLCASSFGGGEDTQYFGPGTRLTVL.

J is TRBJ2-7 and V is TRBV4-1; TRBD2 is a possible D gene (5 bases). This CDR3 has 15 amino acids. The V and J ends lost 2 bases and 2 bases respectively, with 13 bases between them. CDR1 MGHRA and CDR2 YSYEKL come from the germline V gene. CDR3 in amino acids: CASSQQRLGTYEQYF. The CDR3 DNA sequence: TGCGCCAGCAGCCAACAGCGGCTTGGGACCTACGAGCAGTACTTC.

V is TRBV7-9 and J is TRBJ1-2, with D perhaps TRBD1 (5 bases). The CDR3 runs to 13 residues. The V gene lost 5 bases and the J gene lost 7 bases, with 14 bases spanning the gap. Germline V gives CDR1 SEHNR, CDR2 FQNEAQ (reference sequence). CDR3 DNA: TGTGCCAGCAGCCCCGGGGGGTCTGGTGGCTACACCTTC. It yields the protein CASSPGGSGGYTF.

The CDR3 sequence: CASSVAGGYNEQFF. In DNA form, the CDR3 reads TGCGCCAGCAGCGTAGCGGGGGGGTACAATGAGCAGTTCTTC. This sequence joins TRBV4-1 and TRBJ2-1; 11 positions agree with TRBD2. The CDR3 loop spans 14 amino acids. In germline, CDR1 is MGHRA, CDR2 YSYEKL. V shed 5 bases and J 4 bases; nucleotides not matched to a gene: 1.